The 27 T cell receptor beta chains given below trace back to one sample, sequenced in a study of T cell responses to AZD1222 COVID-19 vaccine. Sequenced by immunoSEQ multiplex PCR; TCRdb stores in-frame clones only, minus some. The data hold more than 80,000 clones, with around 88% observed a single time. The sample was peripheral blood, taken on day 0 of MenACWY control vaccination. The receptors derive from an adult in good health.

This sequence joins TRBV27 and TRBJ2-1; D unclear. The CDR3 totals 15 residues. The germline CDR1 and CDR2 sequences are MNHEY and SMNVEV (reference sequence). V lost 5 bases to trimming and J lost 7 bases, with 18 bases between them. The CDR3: CASSRVPELRNEQFF. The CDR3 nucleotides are TGTGCCAGCAGTCGCGTACCCGAACTCAGGAATGAGCAGTTCTTC.

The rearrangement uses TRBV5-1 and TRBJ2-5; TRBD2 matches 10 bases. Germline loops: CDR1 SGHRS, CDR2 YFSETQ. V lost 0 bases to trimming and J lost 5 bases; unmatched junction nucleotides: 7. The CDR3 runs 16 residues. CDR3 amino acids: CASSLDTGTSVETQYF. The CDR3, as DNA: TGCGCCAGCAGCTTGGATACCGGGACTAGCGTGGAGACCCAGTACTTC.

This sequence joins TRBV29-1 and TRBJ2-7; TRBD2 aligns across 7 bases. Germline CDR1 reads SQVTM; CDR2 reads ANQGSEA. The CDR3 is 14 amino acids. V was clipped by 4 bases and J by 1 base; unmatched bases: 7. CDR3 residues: CSVGGGTRSYEQYF. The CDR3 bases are TGCAGCGTTGGGGGGGGTACTAGATCCTACGAGCAGTACTTC.

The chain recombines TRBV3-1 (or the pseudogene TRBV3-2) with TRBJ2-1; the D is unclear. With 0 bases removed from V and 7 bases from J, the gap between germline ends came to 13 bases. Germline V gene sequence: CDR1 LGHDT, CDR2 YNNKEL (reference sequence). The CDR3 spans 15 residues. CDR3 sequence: CASSQDSVYRNEQFF. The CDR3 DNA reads TGTGCCAGCAGCCAAGATTCGGTCTACAGAAATGAGCAGTTCTTC.

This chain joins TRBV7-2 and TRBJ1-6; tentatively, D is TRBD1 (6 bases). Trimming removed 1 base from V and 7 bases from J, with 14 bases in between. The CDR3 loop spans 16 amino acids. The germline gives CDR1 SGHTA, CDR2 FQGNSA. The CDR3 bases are TGTGCCAGCAGCTTAGGTCTAGGGGGACGGAATTCACCCCTCCACTTT. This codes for CASSLGLGGRNSPLHF.

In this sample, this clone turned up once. CDR3 coding DNA: TGCGCCAGCAGCCAAGATCACGTTAATAGCAATCAGCCCCAGCATTTT. Its translation: CASSQDHVNSNQPQHF. The V gene is TRBV4-3, the J gene TRBJ1-5, with no clear D. CDR3 length equals 16 residues. V was pared by 0 bases and J by 0 bases, with 9 bases between. Per the germline V gene, CDR1 is LGHNA and CDR2 is YSLEER.

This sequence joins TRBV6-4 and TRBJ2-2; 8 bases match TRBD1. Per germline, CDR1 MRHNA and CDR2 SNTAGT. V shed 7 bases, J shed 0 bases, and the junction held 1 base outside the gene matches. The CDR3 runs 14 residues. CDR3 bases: TGTGCCAGCAAGGACAGGGCGAACACCGGGGAGCTGTTTTTT. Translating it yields CASKDRANTGELFF.

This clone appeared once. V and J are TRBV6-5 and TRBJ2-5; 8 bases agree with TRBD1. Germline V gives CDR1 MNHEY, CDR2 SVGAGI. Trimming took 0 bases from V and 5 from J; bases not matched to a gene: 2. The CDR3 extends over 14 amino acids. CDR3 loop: CASSYSRTGETQYF. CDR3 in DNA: TGTGCCAGCAGTTACTCGCGGACAGGGGAGACCCAGTACTTC.

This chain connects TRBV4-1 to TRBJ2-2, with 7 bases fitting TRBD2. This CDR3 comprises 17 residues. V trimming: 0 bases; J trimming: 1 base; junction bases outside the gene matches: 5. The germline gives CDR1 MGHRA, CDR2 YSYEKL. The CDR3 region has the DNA TGCGCCAGCAGCCAAGAAGGGCAGCGGGGGAACACCGGGGAGCTGTTTTTT. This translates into CASSQEGQRGNTGELFF.

CDR3 DNA: TGTGCCAGCAGCTACTTAAATTCACCCCTCCACTTT. Its protein product is CASSYLNSPLHF. The chain joins TRBV7-9 to TRBJ1-6; D uncertain. From germline, CDR1 is SEHNR and CDR2 FQNEAQ (reference sequence). The CDR3 is 12 amino acids. Between the trimmed V and J ends, which lost 4 bases and 7 bases, there was a span of 5 bases.

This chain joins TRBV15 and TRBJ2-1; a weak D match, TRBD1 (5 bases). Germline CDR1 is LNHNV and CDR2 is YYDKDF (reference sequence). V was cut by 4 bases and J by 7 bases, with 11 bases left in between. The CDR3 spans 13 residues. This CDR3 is CATSIDSENEQFF. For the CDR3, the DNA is TGTGCCACCAGCATTGACAGCGAGAATGAGCAGTTCTTC.

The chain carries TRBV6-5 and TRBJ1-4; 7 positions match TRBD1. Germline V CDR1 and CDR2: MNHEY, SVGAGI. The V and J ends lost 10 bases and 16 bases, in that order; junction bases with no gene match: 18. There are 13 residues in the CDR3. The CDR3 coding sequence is TGTGCCACACTACCCGCCTGGCCGGGACAGAAGTTTTTT. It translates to CATLPAWPGQKFF.

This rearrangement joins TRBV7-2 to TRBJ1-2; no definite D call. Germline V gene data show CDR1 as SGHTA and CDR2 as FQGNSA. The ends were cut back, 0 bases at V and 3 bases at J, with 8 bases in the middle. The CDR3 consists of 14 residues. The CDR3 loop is CASSLAGVDYGYTF. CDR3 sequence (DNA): TGTGCCAGCAGCTTAGCCGGGGTGGACTATGGCTACACCTTC. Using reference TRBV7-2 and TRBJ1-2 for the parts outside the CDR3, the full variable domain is GAGVSQSPSNKVTEKGKDVELRCDPISGHTALYWYRQSLGQGLEFLIYFQGNSAPDKSGLPSDRFSAERTGGSVSTLTIQRTQQEDSAVYLCASSLAGVDYGYTFGSGTRLTVV.

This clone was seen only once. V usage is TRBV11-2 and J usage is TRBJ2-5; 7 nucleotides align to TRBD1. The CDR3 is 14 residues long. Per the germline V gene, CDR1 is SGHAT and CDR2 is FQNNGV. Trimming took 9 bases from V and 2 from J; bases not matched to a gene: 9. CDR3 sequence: CASELGTVQETQYF. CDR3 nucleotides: TGTGCCAGTGAACTCGGGACAGTGCAAGAGACCCAGTACTTC.

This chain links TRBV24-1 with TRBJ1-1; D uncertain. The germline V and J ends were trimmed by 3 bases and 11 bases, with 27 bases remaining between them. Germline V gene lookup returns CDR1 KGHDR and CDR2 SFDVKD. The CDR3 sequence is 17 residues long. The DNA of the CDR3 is TGTGCCACCAGTGATCCGCCGTTGAATGGGCGGGAAGCCACCGCTTTCTTT. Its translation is CATSDPPLNGREATAFF.

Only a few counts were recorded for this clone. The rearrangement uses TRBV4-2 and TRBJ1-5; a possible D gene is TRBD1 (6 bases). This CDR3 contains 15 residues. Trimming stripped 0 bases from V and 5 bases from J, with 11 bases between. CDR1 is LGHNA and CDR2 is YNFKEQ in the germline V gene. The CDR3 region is CASSQDLGGHQPQHF. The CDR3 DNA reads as TGTGCCAGCAGCCAAGATCTCGGGGGGCATCAGCCCCAGCATTTT.

The CDR3: CSAGPQGNYGYTF. In DNA, the CDR3 is TGCAGCGCCGGGCCGCAGGGAAACTATGGCTACACCTTC. The gene calls are TRBV29-1 and TRBJ1-2; a possible D gene is TRBD1 (5 bases). The germline CDR1 and CDR2 sequences are SQVTM and ANQGSEA. Trimming left V 7 bases short and J 2 bases short, with 14 bases between. There are 13 residues in the CDR3.

In DNA, the CDR3 is TGCAGCGTTGAAGTTACAGGGTCTGAAGCTTTCTTT. It codes for CSVEVTGSEAFF. The V call is TRBV29-1, the J call TRBJ1-1, with a weak D call TRBD1 (6 bases). Trimming pared 1 base from V and 6 bases from J, leaving 9 bases between. CDR1 is SQVTM, CDR2 ANQGSEA, per germline. The CDR3 is 12 residues long.

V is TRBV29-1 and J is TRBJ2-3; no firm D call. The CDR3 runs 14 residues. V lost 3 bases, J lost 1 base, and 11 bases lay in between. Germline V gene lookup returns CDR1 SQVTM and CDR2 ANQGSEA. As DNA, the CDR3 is TGCAGCGTTGAGAAGGGTGAGGGCACAGATACGCAGTATTTT. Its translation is CSVEKGEGTDTQYF.

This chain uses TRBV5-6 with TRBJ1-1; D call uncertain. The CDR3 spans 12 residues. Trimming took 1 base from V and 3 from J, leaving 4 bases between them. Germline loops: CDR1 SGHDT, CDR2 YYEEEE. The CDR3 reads CASSLIYTEAFF. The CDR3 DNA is TGTGCCAGCAGCTTGATTTACACTGAAGCTTTCTTT.

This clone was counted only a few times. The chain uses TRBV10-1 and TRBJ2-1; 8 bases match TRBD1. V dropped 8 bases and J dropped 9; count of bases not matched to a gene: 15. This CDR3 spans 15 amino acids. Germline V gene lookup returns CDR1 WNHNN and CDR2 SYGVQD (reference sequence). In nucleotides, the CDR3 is TGCGCCAGCCACAGTTCCGGACAGGGTGATGGTGAGCAGTTCTTC. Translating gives CASHSSGQGDGEQFF.

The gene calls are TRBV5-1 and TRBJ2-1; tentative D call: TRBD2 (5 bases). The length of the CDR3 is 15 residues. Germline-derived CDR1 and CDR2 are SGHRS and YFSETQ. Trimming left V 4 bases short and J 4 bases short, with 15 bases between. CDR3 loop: CASSQNGEPYNEQFF. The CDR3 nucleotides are TGCGCCAGCAGCCAGAACGGGGAACCTTACAATGAGCAGTTCTTC.

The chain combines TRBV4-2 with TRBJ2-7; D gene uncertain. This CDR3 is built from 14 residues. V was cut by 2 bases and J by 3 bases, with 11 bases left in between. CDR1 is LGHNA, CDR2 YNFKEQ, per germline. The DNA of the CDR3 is TGTGCCAGCAGCCAAAGCCGGATAGACTACGAGCAGTACTTC. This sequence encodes CASSQSRIDYEQYF.

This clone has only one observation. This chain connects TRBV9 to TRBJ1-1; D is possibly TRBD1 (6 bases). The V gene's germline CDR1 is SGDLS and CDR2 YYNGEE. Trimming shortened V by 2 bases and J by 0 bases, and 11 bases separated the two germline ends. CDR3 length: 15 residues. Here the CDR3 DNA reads TGTGCCAGCAGCGTGATCCAGGGGATGAACACTGAAGCTTTCTTT. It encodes CASSVIQGMNTEAFF. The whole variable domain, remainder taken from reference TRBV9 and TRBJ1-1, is DSGVTQTPKHLITATGQRVTLRCSPRSGDLSVYWYQQSLDQGLQFLIQYYNGEERAKGNILERFSAQQFPDLHSELNLSSLELGDSALYFCASSVIQGMNTEAFFGQGTRLTVV.

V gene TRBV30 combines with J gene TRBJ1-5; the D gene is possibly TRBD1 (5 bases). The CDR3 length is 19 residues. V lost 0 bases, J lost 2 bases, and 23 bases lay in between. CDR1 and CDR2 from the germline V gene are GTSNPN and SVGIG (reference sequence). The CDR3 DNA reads TGTGCCTGGAGTGTATCTTTCTCGGGGAGGGGTTTTGGCAATCAGCCCCAGCATTTT. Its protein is CAWSVSFSGRGFGNQPQHF.

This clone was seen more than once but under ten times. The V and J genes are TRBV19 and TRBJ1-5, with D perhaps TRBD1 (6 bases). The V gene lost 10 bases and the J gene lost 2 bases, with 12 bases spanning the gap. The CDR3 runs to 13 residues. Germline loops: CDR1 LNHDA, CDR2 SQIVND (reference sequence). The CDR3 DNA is TGTGCCACGGCATGGGGGCGCAATCAGCCCCAGCATTTT. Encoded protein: CATAWGRNQPQHF.

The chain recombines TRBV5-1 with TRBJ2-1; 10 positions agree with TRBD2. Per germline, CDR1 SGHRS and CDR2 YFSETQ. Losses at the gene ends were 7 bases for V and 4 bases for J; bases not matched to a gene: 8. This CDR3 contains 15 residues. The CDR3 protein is CASLPLAGVYNEQFF. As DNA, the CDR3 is TGCGCCAGCCTCCCCCTAGCGGGAGTGTACAATGAGCAGTTCTTC.